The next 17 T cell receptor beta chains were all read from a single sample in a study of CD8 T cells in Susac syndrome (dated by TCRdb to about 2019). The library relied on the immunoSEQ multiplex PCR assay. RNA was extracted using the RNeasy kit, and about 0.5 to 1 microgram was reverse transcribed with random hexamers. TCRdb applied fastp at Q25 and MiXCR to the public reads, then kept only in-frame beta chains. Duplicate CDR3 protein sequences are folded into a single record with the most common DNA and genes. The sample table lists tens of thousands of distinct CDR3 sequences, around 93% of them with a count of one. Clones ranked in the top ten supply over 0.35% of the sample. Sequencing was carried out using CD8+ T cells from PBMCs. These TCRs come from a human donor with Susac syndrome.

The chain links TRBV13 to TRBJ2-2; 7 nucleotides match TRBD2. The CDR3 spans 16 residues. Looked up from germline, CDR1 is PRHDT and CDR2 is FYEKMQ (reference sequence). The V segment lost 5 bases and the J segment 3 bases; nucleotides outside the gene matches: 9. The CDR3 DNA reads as TGTGCCAGCAGCACCCCGACGGGGGGTTACACCGGGGAGCTGTTTTTT. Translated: CASSTPTGGYTGELFF.

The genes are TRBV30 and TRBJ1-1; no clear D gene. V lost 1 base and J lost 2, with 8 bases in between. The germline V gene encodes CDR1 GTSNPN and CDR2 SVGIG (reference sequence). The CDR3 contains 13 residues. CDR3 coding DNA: TGTGCCTGGAGTGATAGTACAAACACTGAAGCTTTCTTT. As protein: CAWSDSTNTEAFF.

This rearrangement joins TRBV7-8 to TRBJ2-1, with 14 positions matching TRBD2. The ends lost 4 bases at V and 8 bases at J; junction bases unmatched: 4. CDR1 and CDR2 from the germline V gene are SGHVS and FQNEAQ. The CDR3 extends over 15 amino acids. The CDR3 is CASSSTSGRADEQFF. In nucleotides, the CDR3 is TGTGCCAGCAGCTCGACTAGCGGGAGGGCCGATGAGCAGTTCTTC.

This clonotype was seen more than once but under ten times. CDR3 in amino acids: CASSPGGGETQYF. In nucleotides, the CDR3 is TGTGCCAGCAGTCCAGGGGGAGGTGAGACCCAGTACTTC. The chain uses TRBV11-2 and TRBJ2-5; tentative D call: TRBD1 (7 bases). Germline CDR1 reads SGHAT; CDR2 reads FQNNGV. Trimming took 6 bases from V and 5 from J, leaving 13 bases between them. The CDR3 totals 13 residues.

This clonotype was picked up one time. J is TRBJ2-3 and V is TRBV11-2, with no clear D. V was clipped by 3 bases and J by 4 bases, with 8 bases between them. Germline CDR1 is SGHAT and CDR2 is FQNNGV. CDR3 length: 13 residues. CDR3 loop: CASSLYRADTQYF. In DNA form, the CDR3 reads TGTGCCAGCAGCTTGTACCGTGCAGATACGCAGTATTTT.

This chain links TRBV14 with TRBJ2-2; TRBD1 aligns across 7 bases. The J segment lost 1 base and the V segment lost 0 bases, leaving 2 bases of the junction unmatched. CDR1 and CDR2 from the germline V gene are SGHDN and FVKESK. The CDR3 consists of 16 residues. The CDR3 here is CASSQDRDRNTGELFF. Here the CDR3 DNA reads TGTGCCAGCAGCCAAGACCGGGACAGGAACACCGGGGAGCTGTTTTTT.

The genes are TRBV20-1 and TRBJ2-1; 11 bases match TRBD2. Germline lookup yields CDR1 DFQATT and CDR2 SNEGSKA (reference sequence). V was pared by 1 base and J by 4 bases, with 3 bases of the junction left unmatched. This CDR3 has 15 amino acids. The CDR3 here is CSARAGLAGYNEQFF. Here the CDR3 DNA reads TGCAGTGCTAGAGCAGGACTAGCGGGTTACAATGAGCAGTTCTTC.

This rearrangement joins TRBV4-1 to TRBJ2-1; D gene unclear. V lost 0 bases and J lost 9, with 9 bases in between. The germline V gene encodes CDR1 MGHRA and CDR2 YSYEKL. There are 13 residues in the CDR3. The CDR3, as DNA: TGCGCCAGCAGCCAAGATTTATCAAGTGAGCAGTTCTTC. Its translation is CASSQDLSSEQFF.

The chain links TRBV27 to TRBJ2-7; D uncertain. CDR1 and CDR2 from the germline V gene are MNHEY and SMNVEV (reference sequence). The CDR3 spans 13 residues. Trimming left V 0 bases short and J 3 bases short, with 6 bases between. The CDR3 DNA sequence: TGTGCCAGCAGTTTATCTCCAGACTACGAGCAGTACTTC. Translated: CASSLSPDYEQYF.

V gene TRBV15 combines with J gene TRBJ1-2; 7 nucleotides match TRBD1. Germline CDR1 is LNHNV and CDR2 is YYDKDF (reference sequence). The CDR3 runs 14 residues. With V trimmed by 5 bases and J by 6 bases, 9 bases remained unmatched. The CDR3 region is CATSSGGLGHGYTF. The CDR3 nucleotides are TGTGCCACCAGCTCAGGGGGGTTGGGCCATGGCTACACCTTC.

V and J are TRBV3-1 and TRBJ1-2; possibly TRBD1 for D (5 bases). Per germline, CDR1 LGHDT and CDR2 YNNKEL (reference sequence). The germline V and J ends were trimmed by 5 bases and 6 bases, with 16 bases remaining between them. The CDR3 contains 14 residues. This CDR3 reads CASSNTGGAHGYTF. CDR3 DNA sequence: TGTGCCAGCAGCAACACCGGAGGGGCGCATGGCTACACCTTC.

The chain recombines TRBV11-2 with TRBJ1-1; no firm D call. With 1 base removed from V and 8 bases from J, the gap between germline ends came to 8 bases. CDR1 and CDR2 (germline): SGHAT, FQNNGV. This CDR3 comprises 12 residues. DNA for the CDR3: TGTGCCAGCAGCTTAGCAGTACCAGAAGCTTTCTTT. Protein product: CASSLAVPEAFF.

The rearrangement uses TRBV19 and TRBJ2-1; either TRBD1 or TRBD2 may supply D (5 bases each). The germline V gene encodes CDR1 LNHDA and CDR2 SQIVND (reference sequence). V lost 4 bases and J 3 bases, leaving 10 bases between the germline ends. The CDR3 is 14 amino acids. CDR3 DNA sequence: TGTGCCAGTAGTACCGGGGCGGGCTACAATGAGCAGTTCTTC. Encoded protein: CASSTGAGYNEQFF.

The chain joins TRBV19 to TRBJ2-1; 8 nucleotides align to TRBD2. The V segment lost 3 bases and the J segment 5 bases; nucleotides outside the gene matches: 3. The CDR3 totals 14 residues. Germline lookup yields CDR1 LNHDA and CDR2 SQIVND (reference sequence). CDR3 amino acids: CASSILAGNNEQFF. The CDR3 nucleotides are TGTGCCAGTAGTATTCTAGCGGGTAACAATGAGCAGTTCTTC.

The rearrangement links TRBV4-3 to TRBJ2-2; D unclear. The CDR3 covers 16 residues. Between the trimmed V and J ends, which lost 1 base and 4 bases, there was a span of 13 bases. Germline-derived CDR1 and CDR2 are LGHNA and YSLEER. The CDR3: CASSQARARSTGELFF. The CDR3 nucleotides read TGCGCCAGCAGCCAAGCACGGGCCCGGAGCACCGGGGAGCTGTTTTTT.

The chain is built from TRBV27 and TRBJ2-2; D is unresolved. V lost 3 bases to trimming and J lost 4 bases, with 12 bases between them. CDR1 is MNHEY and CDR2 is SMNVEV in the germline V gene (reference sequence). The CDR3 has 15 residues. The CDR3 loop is CASSFLPLGTGELFF. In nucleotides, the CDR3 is TGTGCCAGCAGTTTTTTACCCTTGGGCACCGGGGAGCTGTTTTTT.

CDR3 nucleotide sequence: TGTGCCAGCAGACTGGGGGCGGGAGGGCCGTGGGAGCAGTTCTTC. Translation gives CASRLGAGGPWEQFF. This chain uses TRBV7-3 with TRBJ2-1, with 9 bases fitting TRBD2. Germline V lookup: CDR1 SGHTA, CDR2 FQGTGA. The CDR3 length is 15 residues. V was pared by 6 bases and J by 10 bases, with 13 bases of the junction left unmatched. Variable domain in full (rest from reference TRBV7-3 and TRBJ2-1): GAGVSQTPSNKVTEKGKYVELRCDPISGHTALYWYRQSLGQGPEFLIYFQGTGAADDSGLPNDRFFAVRPEGSVSTLKIQRTERGDSAVYLCASRLGAGGPWEQFFGPGTRLTVL.